The clone carrying this TCR beta chain came up many times. This CDR3 is built from 17 residues. The V and J ends lost 6 bases and 2 bases, in that order; junction bases with no gene match: 9. Germline CDR1 reads SGHAT; CDR2 reads FQDESV (reference sequence). This entry comes from a study of T cells in Graves' hyperthyroidism and ophthalmopathy. The source material, RNA transcripts, was used to amplify TCR beta CDR3 regions. The HTBI primer set was used in a first-round RT-PCR of the TCR CDR3. TCRdb passed the multiplex PCR reads through MiXCR, listing each CDR3 protein once. The table includes 350,000 or so distinct CDR3 sequences, around 18% detected once.

The sequencing input was blood. The chain uses TRBV11-1 and TRBJ2-6; 8 nucleotides align to TRBD1. The TCR was taken from a woman aged 40 to 55 with Graves' ophthalmopathy. Here the CDR3 reads CASSLTSGGAGANVLTF. The CDR3 nucleotides are TGTGCCAGCAGTTTGACGTCAGGGGGCGCTGGGGCCAACGTCCTGACTTTC. Filled out from reference TRBV11-1 and TRBJ2-6, the complete variable domain reads EAEVAQSPRYKITEKSQAVAFWCDPISGHATLYWYRQILGQGPELLVQFQDESVVDDSQLPKDRFSAERLKGVDSTLKIQPAELGDSAMYLCASSLTSGGAGANVLTFGAGSRLTVL.